This TCR beta chain was sequenced in a study of CD8+CD57+ T cells in acquired aplastic anemia. Study overall: CD4+ and CD8+ cells, once sorted, gave DNA averaging about 3 ug. Healthy donor CD4+ cell samples had a mean of around 11 million reads.

This CDR3 region has 19 residues. V was clipped by 1 base and J by 0 bases, with 16 bases between them. Germline V CDR1 and CDR2: SGHTA, FQGNSA. This clonotype was found once. As yet, its antigen is unknown. General study findings and limits: The same twenty-nine CD8+ CDR3 sequences occurred in patients and in controls. No significant difference in CD8+ Simpson's diversity was found between patients and controls.

The study profiled TCR beta VDJ and CDR3 using genomic DNA as template. TCRdb processed the reads anew with MiXCR; each CDR3 protein has one entry. The table includes about 170,000 distinct CDR3 sequences, 55% to 70% detected once. The J gene is TRBJ1-6, the V gene TRBV7-2, with unresolved D. Sequenced sample: sorted CD4+, CD8+, or CD8+CD57+ T cells (not recorded which) from PBMCs. This sequence originates from a human donor in good health. The CDR3 coding sequence is TGTGCCAGCAGCTTAGATCCCTGGACCGGACGCTCCTATAATTCACCCCTCCACTTT. Residues: CASSLDPWTGRSYNSPLHF.